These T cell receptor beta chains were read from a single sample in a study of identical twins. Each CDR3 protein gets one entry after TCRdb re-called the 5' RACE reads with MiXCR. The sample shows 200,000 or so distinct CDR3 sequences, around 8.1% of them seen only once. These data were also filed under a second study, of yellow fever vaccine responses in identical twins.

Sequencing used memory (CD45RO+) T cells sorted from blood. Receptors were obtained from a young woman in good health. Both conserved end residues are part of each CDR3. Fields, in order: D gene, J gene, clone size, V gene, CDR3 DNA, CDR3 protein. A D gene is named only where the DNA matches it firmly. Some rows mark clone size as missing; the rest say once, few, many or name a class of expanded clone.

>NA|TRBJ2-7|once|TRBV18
TGTGCCAGCTCACTAACGGGGGATACCTACGAGCAGTACTTC
CASSLTGDTYEQYF
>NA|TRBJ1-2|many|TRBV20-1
TGCAGTGCTATTATCTATGGCTACACCTTC
CSAIIYGYTF
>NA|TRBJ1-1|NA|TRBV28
TGTGCCAGCAGTATAGGGACACTTGAAGCTTTCTTT
CASSIGTLEAFF
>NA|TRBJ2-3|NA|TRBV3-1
TGTGCCAGCAGCCCTAGGGGCGGGAAGGCAGATACGCAGTATTTT
CASSPRGGKADTQYF
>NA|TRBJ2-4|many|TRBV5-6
TGTGCCAGCAGCTTATTAGACTTACTAGCCAAAAACATTCAGTACTTC
CASSLLDLLAKNIQYF
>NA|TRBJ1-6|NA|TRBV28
TGTGCCAGCAGTATCCGGGCCCAGAGCTCACCCCTCCACTTT
CASSIRAQSSPLHF
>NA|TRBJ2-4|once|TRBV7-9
TGTGCCAGCAGCGTCGGGATTGCCAAAAACATTCAGTACTTC
CASSVGIAKNIQYF
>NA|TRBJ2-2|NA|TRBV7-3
TGTGCCAGCAGCCTGCACGGACACGATCTCAACACCGGGGAGCTGTTTTTT
CASSLHGHDLNTGELFF
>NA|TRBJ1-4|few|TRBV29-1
TGCAGCGGCCGGGACGGGAGGGAAAAACTGTTTTTT
CSGRDGREKLFF
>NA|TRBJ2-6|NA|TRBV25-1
TGTGCCACCACGCTTCTGGATCACGGGACTGGGGCCAACGTCCTGACTTTC
CATTLLDHGTGANVLTF
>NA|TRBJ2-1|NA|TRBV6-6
TGTGCCAGCAGTTACGGAGGGGGTATGGAGCAGTTCTTC
CASSYGGGMEQFF
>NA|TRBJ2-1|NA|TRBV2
TGTGCCAGCAGTGCGAAAGGACTGGACAATGAGCAGTTCTTC
CASSAKGLDNEQFF
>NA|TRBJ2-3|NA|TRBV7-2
TGTGCCAGCAGGCGGTGGGGGATGGGCACAGATACGCAGTATTTT
CASRRWGMGTDTQYF
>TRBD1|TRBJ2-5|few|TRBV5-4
TGTGCCACCGGGACAGACCTTGAGGAGACCCAGTACTTC
CATGTDLEETQYF
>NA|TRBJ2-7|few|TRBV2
TGTGCCAGCAAATACGACAGAGCCTACGAGCAGTACTTC
CASKYDRAYEQYF
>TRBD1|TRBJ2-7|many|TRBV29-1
TGCAGCGCTGGACAGGGGGTCTCCTACGAGCAGTACTTC
CSAGQGVSYEQYF
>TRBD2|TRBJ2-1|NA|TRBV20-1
TGCAGTGCTACCCCATTGGGGGGGTACAATGAGCAGTTCTTC
CSATPLGGYNEQFF
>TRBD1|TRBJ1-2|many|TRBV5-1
TGCGCCAGCAGCTCACAGGGGGGTGTTGGCTACACCTTC
CASSSQGGVGYTF
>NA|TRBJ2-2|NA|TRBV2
TGTGCCAGCAGTGGGGTGATGAGGGCCGGCGGGGAGCTGTTTTTT
CASSGVMRAGGELFF
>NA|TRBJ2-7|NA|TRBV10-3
TGTGCCATCAGTGACAGGACCCAGGTGTCCTACGAGCAGTACTTC
CAISDRTQVSYEQYF
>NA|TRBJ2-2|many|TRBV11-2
TGTGCCAGCAGCTTAGAGGGTCGGGGAGGAGAGGAGCTGTTTTTT
CASSLEGRGGEELFF
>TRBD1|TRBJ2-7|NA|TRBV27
TGTGCCAGCAGTTTCTACCCCCCGGGGACAGGGGGCTTCAGCTCCTACGAGCAGTACTTC
CASSFYPPGTGGFSSYEQYF
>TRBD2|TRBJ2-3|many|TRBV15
TGTGCCACCAGTTCGCTAGCGGGAGATACAGATACGCAGTATTTT
CATSSLAGDTDTQYF
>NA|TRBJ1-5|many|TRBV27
TGTGCCAGCAGGGACGGACATCAGCCCCAGCATTTT
CASRDGHQPQHF
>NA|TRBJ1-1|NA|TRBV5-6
TGTGCCAGCAGCTACGAAGGCCCGAACACTGAAGCTTTCTTT
CASSYEGPNTEAFF
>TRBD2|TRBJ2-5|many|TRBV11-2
TGTGCCAGCAGCCTAGGGGTCGGTTTTAGCGGGGCATCCCAAGAGACCCAGTACTTC
CASSLGVGFSGASQETQYF
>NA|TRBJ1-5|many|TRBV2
TGTGCCAGCAGTCCTCACTCTGGTGATCAGCCCCAGCATTTT
CASSPHSGDQPQHF
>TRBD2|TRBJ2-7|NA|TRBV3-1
TGTGCCAGCAGCCTCCCCGGGGGGGCCGAGCAGTACTTC
CASSLPGGAEQYF
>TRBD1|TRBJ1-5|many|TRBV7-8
TGTGCCAGCAGCTCGGCAGGGGGTAGCAATCAGCCCCAGCATTTT
CASSSAGGSNQPQHF
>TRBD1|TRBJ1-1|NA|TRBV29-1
TGCAGCGTTGGACAGGGAGGCACTGAAGCTTCCTTT
CSVGQGGTEASF
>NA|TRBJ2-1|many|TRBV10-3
TGTGCCATCACAGCTACAGGGAAAGTGGATAATGTGCAGTTCTTC
CAITATGKVDNVQFF
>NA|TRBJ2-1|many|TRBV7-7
TGTGCTAGCAGCTTATCGGACGGGGGTGGCAATGAGCAGTTCTTC
CASSLSDGGGNEQFF
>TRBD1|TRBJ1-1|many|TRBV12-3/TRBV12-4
TGTGCCAGCAGGAGAGCCCCGGGACAGGGATCGACTGAAGCTTTCTTT
CASRRAPGQGSTEAFF
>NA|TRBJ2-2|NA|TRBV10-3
TGTGCCATCAGTGAGAGGGGGACGAACACCGGGGAGCTGTTTTTT
CAISERGTNTGELFF
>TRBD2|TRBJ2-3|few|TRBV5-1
TGCGCCAGCAGCTTGTCGCCGACTAGCGGGGGGCGAACGCAGTATTTT
CASSLSPTSGGRTQYF
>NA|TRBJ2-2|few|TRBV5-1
TGCGCCAGCAGCTTGGATAGGATGGGGACCGGGGAGCTGTTTTTT
CASSLDRMGTGELFF
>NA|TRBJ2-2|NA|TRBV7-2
TGTGCCAGCAGCTTAGGTCAGAAGGGTACCGGGGAGCTGTTTTTT
CASSLGQKGTGELFF
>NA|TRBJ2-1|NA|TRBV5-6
TGTGCCATCAGCTCGGGGCCCAATGAGCAGTTCTTC
CAISSGPNEQFF
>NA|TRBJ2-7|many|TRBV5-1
TGCGCCAGCAGCCGCGGGCAGCCTTACGAGCAGTACTTC
CASSRGQPYEQYF
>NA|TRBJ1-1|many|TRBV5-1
TGCGCCAGCAGCAGGGGGGAGACTGAAGCTTTCTTT
CASSRGETEAFF
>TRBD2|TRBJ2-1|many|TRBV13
TGTGCCAGCAGTTCCGGGACTAGCGGCCTTGGGGAGCAGTTCTTC
CASSSGTSGLGEQFF
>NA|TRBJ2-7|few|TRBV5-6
TGTGCCAGCAGCTCGGCCAGGAGGAGCTCCTACGAGCAGTACTTC
CASSSARRSSYEQYF
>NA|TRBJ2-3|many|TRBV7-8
TGTGCCAGCAGCGCAGGAGGGGGGAGTACAGATACGCAGTATTTT
CASSAGGGSTDTQYF
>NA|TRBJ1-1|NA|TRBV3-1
TGTGCCAGCAGCCCGAGGGGTACCGGCACTGAAGCTTTCTTT
CASSPRGTGTEAFF
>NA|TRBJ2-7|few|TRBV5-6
TGTGCCGCCCTAACGTGGGGGAACTACGAGCAGTACTTC
CAALTWGNYEQYF
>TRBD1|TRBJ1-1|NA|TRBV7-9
TGTGCCAGCAGTTTGACACGAGGGACAGGGAGGGAAGAAGCTTTCTTT
CASSLTRGTGREEAFF
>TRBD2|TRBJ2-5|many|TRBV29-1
TGCAGCGCTCTAGCGGGGGGAGAGACCCAGTACTTC
CSALAGGETQYF
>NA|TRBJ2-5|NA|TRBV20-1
TGCAGTGCTAGCGACCCCACCGGGACCAGGGGAGAGACCCAGTACTTC
CSASDPTGTRGETQYF
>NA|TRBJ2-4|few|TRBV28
TGTGCCAGCAGTTCCAAATGGACAGAAGCCAAAAACATTCAGTACTTC
CASSSKWTEAKNIQYF
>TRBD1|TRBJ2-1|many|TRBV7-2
TGTGCCAGCAGCTTAGTGACAGGGTGGAATGAGCAGTTCTTC
CASSLVTGWNEQFF
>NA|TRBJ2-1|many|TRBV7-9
TGTGCCAGCACCTTAAGAGGGACTCGAGACTCAAATGAGCAGTTCTTC
CASTLRGTRDSNEQFF
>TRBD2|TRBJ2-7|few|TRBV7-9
TGTGCCAGCAGCTCCACTAGCGGGGGGTCCTCCTACGAGCAGTACTTC
CASSSTSGGSSYEQYF
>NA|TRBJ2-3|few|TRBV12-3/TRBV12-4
TGTGCCAGCAGTTTAGGAAGGCGGAGATCCACAGATACGCAGTATTTT
CASSLGRRRSTDTQYF
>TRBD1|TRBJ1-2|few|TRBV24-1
TGTGCCACCAGTGATTTTGACAGGGCTGGCTACACCTTC
CATSDFDRAGYTF
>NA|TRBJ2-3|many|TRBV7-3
TGTGCCAGCAGCTTTAGGGGGACAGATACGCAGTATTTT
CASSFRGTDTQYF